This TCR beta chain emerged from a study of patients and donors after allogeneic stem cell transplantation. This clonotype was counted between two and nine times. TCRdb reprocessed the RT-PCR reads with MiXCR, giving one entry per CDR3 protein. The data contain about 87,000 distinct CDR3 sequences, roughly 4.9% of them seen just once; the ten biggest clones take up about 3%. The CDR3 sequence is 16 residues long. Germline lookup yields CDR1 SGHRS and CDR2 YFSETQ. V lost 0 bases to trimming and J lost 5 bases; unmatched junction nucleotides: 10. Material: blood, either unsorted or a sorted T cell fraction (not recorded which). The V call is TRBV5-1, the J call TRBJ2-5; TRBD2 matches at 7 bases. The sequence was obtained from a human donor who was either an allogeneic HSCT recipient or a stem cell or donor lymphocyte infusion donor (not recorded which). It is not recorded whose cells these are; they may come from a transplant donor. This CDR3 is CASSLGGSRVLETQYF. The CDR3 DNA reads TGCGCCAGCAGCTTGGGCGGGAGCAGGGTTTTGGAGACCCAGTACTTC.